The 10 T cell receptor beta chains given below trace back to one sample, sequenced in a study of blood T cells in healthy people across ages. Primed by a sample-barcoded 5' primer and a J-beta primer mix, a second PCR proceeded for about 7 to 12 cycles. TCRdb called the 5' RACE reads again in MiXCR, with one record for every CDR3 protein. This table has 550,000 to 750,000 distinct CDR3 sequences, roughly 20% appearing once. The sequencing input was blood. The receptors come from a man aged 70 or older in good health.

The chain employs TRBV5-1 and TRBJ2-2; 8 bases match TRBD2. This CDR3 spans 16 amino acids. From germline, CDR1 is SGHRS and CDR2 YFSETQ. V was clipped by 3 bases and J by 0 bases; unmatched bases: 4. In DNA form, the CDR3 reads TGCGCCAGCAGCTCCTCGGGAGGGCCGAACACCGGGGAGCTGTTTTTT. This codes for CASSSSGGPNTGELFF.

This sequence joins TRBV20-1 and TRBJ2-1; TRBD2 aligns across 14 bases. V lost 8 bases, J lost 5 bases, and 20 bases stayed unmatched. Germline loops: CDR1 DFQATT, CDR2 SNEGSKA (reference sequence). The CDR3 loop spans 19 amino acids. In nucleotides, the CDR3 is TGCAGTTCGACTGGTGGGACTAGCGGGGGAGGGTATCCCAACAATGAGCAGTTCTTC. As protein: CSSTGGTSGGGYPNNEQFF.

About this clonotype: Just one base apart from a much larger clone, this may be a read error. No conserved phenylalanine or tryptophan is present at the end of the CDR3, so a read error is the likely explanation. The chain joins TRBV7-8 to TRBJ1-1; no clear D. This CDR3 is built from 11 residues. Germline V CDR1 and CDR2: SGHVS, FQNEAQ. V was cut by 1 base and J by 5 bases, with 2 bases left in between. The CDR3 loop is CASSLDTEAFL. Here the CDR3 DNA reads TGTGCCAGCAGCTTAGATACTGAAGCTTTCCTT.

The chain combines TRBV5-1 with TRBJ2-5, with 13 bases that match TRBD2. The CDR3 has 16 residues. With 4 bases clipped from V and 4 bases from J, the junction kept 7 bases outside the gene matches. The germline gives CDR1 SGHRS, CDR2 YFSETQ. CDR3 DNA: TGCGCCAGCAGCACCACTAGCGGGAGGGCCGGAGAGACCCAGTACTTC. Translated: CASSTTSGRAGETQYF.

The rearrangement links TRBV20-1 to TRBJ2-1; D could derive from TRBD1 or TRBD2 (5 bases each). The DNA end is a closer match to TRBJ2-7, so the J assignment may be wrong. This CDR3 region has 12 residues. In germline, CDR1 is DFQATT, CDR2 SNEGSKA (reference sequence). CDR3 protein: CSARGGTGEQYF. The CDR3 coding sequence is TGCAGTGCTAGAGGAGGGACGGGCGAGCAGTACTTC.

The chain has TRBV15 and TRBJ2-2, with 7 nucleotides matching TRBD2. CDR1 and CDR2 (germline): LNHNV, YYDKDF (reference sequence). The CDR3 covers 13 residues. V lost 3 bases, J lost 6 bases, and 1 base stayed unmatched. CDR3 coding DNA: TGTGCCACCAGCAGTCGGGGGGCCGGGGAGCTGTTTTTT. It encodes CATSSRGAGELFF.

This chain uses TRBV16 with TRBJ1-2; TRBD1 matches at 10 bases. The length of the CDR3 is 15 residues. Germline CDR1 is KGHSY and CDR2 is FQNENV. V lost 1 base to trimming and J lost 3 bases; unmatched junction nucleotides: 2. CDR3 in DNA: TGTGCCAGCAGCCAATGGGACAGGGGTGACTATGGCTACACCTTC. Its protein is CASSQWDRGDYGYTF.

The CDR3 here is CSAWPRVAKNIQYF. The DNA for the CDR3 is TGCAGTGCTTGGCCTAGGGTCGCCAAAAACATTCAGTACTTC. The rearrangement joins TRBV20-1 to TRBJ2-4, with D hard to call. Per the germline V gene, CDR1 is DFQATT and CDR2 is SNEGSKA (reference sequence). The CDR3 is 14 amino acids. V gave up 5 bases and J gave up 1 base, with 12 bases separating them.

This clonotype was picked up a small number of times. Here the CDR3 reads CASFLGGLSSYEQYF. CDR3 DNA sequence: TGTGCCAGCTTCCTCGGGGGGCTTAGCTCCTACGAGCAGTACTTC. This chain uses TRBV21-1 with TRBJ2-7; TRBD1 is taken as the D call from the table, unchecked against the DNA. TRBV21-1 is annotated as a pseudogene. This CDR3 comprises 15 residues.

CDR3 nucleotides: TGCAGCGACAGAGACAGGGAGAACTATGGCTACACCTTC. As protein: CSDRDRENYGYTF. The rearrangement joins TRBV29-1 to TRBJ1-2, with 7 bases that match TRBD1. With V trimmed by 7 bases and J by 2 bases, 7 bases remained unmatched. The germline V gene encodes CDR1 SQVTM and CDR2 ANQGSEA. CDR3 length: 13 residues.